This T cell receptor beta chain is from a study of blood T cell repertoires in COVID-19. About the research overall: COVID-19 samples, acute and convalescent, were from the United States, Italy and Spain. T cells, B-cell-depleted T cells, or PBMCs provided the cDNA or gDNA that served as material.

Authors' analysis steps: From reference gene primer amplification, estimates of nucleated cell counts were derived. TCRdb keeps only in-frame clones here, not all; method: immunoSEQ multiplex PCR. That table is the source of V, J and clone size, and D and trimming were worked out from the DNA. Among around 190,000 clones listed, around 84% were seen once. Germline assignment: CDR1 SGHDN and CDR2 FVKESK. There are 15 residues in the CDR3. Unmatched junction bases numbered 4, after V lost 4 bases and J lost 0 bases. This clone is a singleton in its sample. V is TRBV14 and J is TRBJ2-3; 7 bases line up with TRBD1. This clonotype originated in a human donor in a cohort sampled during active COVID-19. Input material: peripheral blood. The CDR3 DNA is TGTGCCAGCAGCCCGACAGGGATGAGCACAGATACGCAGTATTTT. This sequence encodes CASSPTGMSTDTQYF.